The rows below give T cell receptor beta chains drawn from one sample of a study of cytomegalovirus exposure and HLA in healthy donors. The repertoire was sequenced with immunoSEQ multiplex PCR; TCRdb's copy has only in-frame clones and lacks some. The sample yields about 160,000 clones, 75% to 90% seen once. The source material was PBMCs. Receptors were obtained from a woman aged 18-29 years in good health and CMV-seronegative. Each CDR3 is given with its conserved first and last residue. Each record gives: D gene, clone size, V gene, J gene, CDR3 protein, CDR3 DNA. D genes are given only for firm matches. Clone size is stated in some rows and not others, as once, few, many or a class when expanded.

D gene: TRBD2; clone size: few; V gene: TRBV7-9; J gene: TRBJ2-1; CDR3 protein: CASSPQRAGAYNEQFF; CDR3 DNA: TGTGCCAGCAGCCCTCAAAGAGCGGGAGCTTACAATGAGCAGTTCTTC
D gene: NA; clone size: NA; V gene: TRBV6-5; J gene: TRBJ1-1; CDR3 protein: CASSYSGEDTEAFF; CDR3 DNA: TGTGCCAGCAGTTACTCGGGGGAGGACACTGAAGCTTTCTTT
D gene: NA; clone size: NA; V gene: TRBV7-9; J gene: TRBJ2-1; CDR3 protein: CASSLAYRNNEQFF; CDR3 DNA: TGTGCCAGCAGCTTAGCCTACAGAAACAATGAGCAGTTCTTC
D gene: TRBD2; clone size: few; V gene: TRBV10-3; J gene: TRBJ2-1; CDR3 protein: CAIRGTSEGEQFF; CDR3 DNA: TGTGCCATCAGAGGGACTAGCGAAGGTGAGCAGTTCTTC
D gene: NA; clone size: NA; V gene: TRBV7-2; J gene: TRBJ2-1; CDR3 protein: CASSLAEGGEQFF; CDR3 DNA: TGTGCCAGCAGCTTAGCGGAAGGGGGTGAGCAGTTCTTC
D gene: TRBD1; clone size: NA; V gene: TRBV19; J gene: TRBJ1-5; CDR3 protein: CASSINRGWNQPQHF; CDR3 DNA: TGTGCCAGTAGTATTAACAGGGGGTGGAATCAGCCCCAGCATTTT
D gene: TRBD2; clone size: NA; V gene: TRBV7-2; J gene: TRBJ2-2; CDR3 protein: CASSLTPPGLPNTGELFF; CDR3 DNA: TGTGCCAGCAGCTTAACCCCGCCGGGACTACCGAACACCGGGGAGCTGTTTTTT
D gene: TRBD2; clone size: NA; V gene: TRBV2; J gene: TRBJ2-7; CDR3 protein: CASNVGGVPYEQYF; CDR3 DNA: TGTGCCAGCAATGTCGGGGGGGTTCCGTACGAGCAGTACTTC
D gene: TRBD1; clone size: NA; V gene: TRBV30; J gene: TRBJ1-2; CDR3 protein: CAWSEDRVHGYTF; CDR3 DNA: TGTGCCTGGAGCGAGGACAGGGTCCATGGCTACACCTTC
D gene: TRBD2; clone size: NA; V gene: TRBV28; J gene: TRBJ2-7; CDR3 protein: CASSTPTSGRSWEQYF; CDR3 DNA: TGTGCCAGCAGTACCCCGACTAGCGGGAGATCGTGGGAGCAGTACTTC
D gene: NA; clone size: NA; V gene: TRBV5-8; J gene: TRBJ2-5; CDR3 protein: CASSLGSIGPGEETQYF; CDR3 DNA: TGTGCCAGCAGCCTTGGATCGATCGGACCGGGGGAAGAGACCCAGTACTTC
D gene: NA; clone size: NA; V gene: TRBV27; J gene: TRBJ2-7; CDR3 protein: CASSTSYEQYF; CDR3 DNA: TGTGCCAGCAGTACGAGCTACGAGCAGTACTTC
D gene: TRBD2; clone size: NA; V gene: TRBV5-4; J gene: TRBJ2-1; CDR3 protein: CASSLFAGGGANEQFF; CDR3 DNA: TGTGCCAGCAGCTTGTTCGCTGGCGGGGGGGCCAATGAGCAGTTCTTC
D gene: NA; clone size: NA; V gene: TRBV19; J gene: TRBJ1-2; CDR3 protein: CASGVDFNYGYTF; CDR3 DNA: TGTGCCAGTGGAGTTGACTTTAACTATGGCTACACCTTC
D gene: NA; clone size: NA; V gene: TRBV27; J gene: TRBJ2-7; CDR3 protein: CASSPQGPYEQYF; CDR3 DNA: TGTGCCAGCAGTCCACAGGGCCCCTACGAGCAGTACTTC
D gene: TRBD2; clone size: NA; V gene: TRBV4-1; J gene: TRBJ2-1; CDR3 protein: CASSQRASGASYNEQFF; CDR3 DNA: TGCGCCAGCAGCCAACGGGCTAGCGGGGCATCCTACAATGAGCAGTTCTTC
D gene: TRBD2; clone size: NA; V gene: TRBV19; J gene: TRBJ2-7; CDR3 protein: CASRGGYEQYF; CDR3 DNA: TGTGCCAGTAGGGGAGGGTACGAGCAGTACTTC
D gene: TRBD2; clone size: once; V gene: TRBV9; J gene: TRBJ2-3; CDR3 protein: CASSLAGRSTDTQYF; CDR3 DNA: TGTGCCAGCAGTCTAGCGGGGAGGAGTACAGATACGCAGTATTTT
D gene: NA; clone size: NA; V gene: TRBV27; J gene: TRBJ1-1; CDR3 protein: CASRHRAPRMNTEAFF; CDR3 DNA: TGTGCCAGCAGGCACAGGGCTCCACGTATGAACACTGAAGCTTTCTTT
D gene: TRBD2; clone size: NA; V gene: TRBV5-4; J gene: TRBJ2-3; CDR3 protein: CASSLNPDSTSGGSDTQYF; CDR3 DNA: TGTGCCAGCAGCCTCAACCCCGACTCCACTAGCGGGGGGTCAGATACGCAGTATTTT
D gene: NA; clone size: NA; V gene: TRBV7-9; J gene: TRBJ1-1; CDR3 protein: CASSRGGPEAFF; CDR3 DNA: TGTGCCAGCAGCCGAGGGGGTCCTGAAGCTTTCTTT
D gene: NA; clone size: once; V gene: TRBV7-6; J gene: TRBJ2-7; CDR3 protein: CASSATGGLQYF; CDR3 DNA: TGTGCCAGCAGCGCCACGGGGGGCCTCCAGTACTTC
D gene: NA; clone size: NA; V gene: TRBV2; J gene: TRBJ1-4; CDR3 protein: CASSATGNNEKLFF; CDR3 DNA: TGTGCCAGCAGTGCCACAGGGAACAATGAAAAACTGTTTTTT
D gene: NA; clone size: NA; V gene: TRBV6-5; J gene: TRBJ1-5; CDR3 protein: CASSDNSNQPQHF; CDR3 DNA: TGTGCCAGCAGTGACAATAGCAATCAGCCCCAGCATTTT
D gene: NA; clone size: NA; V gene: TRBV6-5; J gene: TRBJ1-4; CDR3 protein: CASSYSTGSGAEKLFF; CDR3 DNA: TGTGCCAGCAGTTACTCGACCGGTTCAGGGGCTGAAAAACTGTTTTTT
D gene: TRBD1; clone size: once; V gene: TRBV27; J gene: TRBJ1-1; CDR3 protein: CASSLSRGGPTEAFF; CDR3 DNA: TGTGCCAGCAGTTTATCGAGAGGGGGCCCAACTGAAGCTTTCTTT
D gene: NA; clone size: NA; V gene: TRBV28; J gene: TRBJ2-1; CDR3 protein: CASSLAGPYNEQFF; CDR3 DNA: TGTGCCAGCAGTTTAGCGGGGCCCTACAATGAGCAGTTCTTC
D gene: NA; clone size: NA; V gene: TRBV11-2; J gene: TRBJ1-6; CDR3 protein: CASSLGTYSPLHF; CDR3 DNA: TGTGCCAGCAGCCTCGGGACATATTCACCCCTCCACTTT
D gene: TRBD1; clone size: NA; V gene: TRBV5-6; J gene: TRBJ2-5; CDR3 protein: CASSFGQGAEEETQYF; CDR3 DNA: TGTGCCAGCAGCTTCGGACAGGGGGCGGAGGAAGAGACCCAGTACTTC
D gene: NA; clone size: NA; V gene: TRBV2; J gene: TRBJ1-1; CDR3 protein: CASKSGRNTEAFF; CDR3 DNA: TGTGCCAGCAAGAGCGGCAGAAACACTGAAGCTTTCTTT
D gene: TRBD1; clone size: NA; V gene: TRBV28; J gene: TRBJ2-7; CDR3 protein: CASSSLPPGQAPYEQYF; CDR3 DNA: TGTGCCAGCAGTTCTCTCCCCCCGGGACAGGCACCCTACGAGCAGTACTTC
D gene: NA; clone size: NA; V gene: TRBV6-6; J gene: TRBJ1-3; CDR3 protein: CASRSLLTGSGNTIYF; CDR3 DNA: TGTGCCAGCAGGTCCCTTCTAACAGGGTCCGGAAACACCATATATTTT
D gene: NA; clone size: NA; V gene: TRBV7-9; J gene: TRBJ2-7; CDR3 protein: CSSSSGTISYEQYF; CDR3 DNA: TGTTCCAGCAGCTCCGGGACAATCTCCTACGAGCAGTACTTC
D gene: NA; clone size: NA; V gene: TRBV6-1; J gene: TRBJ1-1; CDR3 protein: CASREVWNTEAFF; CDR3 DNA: TGTGCCAGCAGGGAGGTTTGGAACACTGAAGCTTTCTTT
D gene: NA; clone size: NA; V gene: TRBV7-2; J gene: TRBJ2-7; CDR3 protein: CASSRDFAYEQYF; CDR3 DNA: TGTGCCAGCAGCCGCGATTTTGCCTACGAGCAGTACTTC
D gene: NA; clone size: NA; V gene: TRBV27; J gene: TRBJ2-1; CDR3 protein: CASSLLRDNNEQFF; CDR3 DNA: TGTGCCAGCAGCCTACTGCGGGATAACAATGAGCAGTTCTTC
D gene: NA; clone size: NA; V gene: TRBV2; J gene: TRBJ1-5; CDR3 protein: CASTPGWGGGEHF; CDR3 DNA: TGTGCCAGCACTCCCGGATGGGGGGGAGGAGAACATTTT
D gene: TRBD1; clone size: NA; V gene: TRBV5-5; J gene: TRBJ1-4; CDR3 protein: CASSLEAGQGEKKLFF; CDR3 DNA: TGTGCCAGCAGCTTGGAGGCGGGACAGGGGGAGAAAAAACTGTTTTTT
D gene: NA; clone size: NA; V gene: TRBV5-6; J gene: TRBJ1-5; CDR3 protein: CASSLPGSNQPQHF; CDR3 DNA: TGTGCCAGCAGCTTGCCAGGGAGCAATCAGCCCCAGCATTTT
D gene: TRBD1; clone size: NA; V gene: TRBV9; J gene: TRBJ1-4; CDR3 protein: CASSALDRGSEKLFF; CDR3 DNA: TGTGCCAGCAGCGCCTTGGACAGGGGGAGTGAAAAACTGTTTTTT
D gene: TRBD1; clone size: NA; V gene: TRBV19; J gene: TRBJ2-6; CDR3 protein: CASRDRMGGANVLTF; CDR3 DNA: TGTGCCAGCCGGGACAGGATGGGGGGGGCCAACGTCCTGACTTTC
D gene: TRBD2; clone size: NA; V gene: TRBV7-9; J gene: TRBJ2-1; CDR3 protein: CASSSPTSGIKWEQFF; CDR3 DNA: TGTGCCAGCAGCTCCCCGACTAGCGGGATCAAATGGGAGCAGTTCTTC
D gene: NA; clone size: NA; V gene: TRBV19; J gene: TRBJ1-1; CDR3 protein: CASRDPGDYTTTEAFF; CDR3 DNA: TGTGCCAGTAGGGACCCCGGGGACTATACTACTACTGAAGCTTTCTTT
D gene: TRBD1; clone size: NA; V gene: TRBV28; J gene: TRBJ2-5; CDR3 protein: CASSLSTGGETQYF; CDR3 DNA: TGTGCCAGCAGTTTATCGACAGGGGGAGAGACCCAGTACTTC
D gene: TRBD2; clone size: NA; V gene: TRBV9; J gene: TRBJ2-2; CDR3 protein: CASSEGLAGTGELFF; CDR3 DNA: TGTGCCAGCAGCGAAGGACTAGCGGGCACCGGGGAGCTGTTTTTT
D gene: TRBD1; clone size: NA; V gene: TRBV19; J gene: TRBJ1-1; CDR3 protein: CASADRATEAFF; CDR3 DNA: TGTGCCAGTGCTGACAGGGCCACTGAAGCTTTCTTT
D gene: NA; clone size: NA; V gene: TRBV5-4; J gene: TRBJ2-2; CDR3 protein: CATGKAFANTGELFF; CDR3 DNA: TGTGCCACCGGGAAAGCTTTCGCGAACACCGGGGAGCTGTTTTTT
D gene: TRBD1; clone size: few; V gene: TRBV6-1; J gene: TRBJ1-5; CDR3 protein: CASSPTGVQPQHF; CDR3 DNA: TGTGCCAGCAGTCCGACAGGGGTTCAGCCCCAGCATTTT
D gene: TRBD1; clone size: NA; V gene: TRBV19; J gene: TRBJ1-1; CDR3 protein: CASSFRDRNTEAFF; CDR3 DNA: TGTGCCAGTAGTTTCCGGGACAGAAACACTGAAGCTTTCTTT
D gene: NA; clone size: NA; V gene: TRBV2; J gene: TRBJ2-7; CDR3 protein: CASNTPGSGDEQYF; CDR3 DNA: TGTGCCAGCAATACCCCGGGATCGGGGGACGAGCAGTACTTC
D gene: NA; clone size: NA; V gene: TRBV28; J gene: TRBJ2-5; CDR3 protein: CASSLSVGVKTQYF; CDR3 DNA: TGTGCCAGCAGTTTGTCGGTAGGGGTAAAGACCCAGTACTTC
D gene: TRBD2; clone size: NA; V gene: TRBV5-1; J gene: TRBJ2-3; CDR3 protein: CASSSGTSGRTSTDTQYF; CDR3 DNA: TGCGCCAGCAGCTCGGGGACTAGCGGGAGGACTAGCACAGATACGCAGTATTTT
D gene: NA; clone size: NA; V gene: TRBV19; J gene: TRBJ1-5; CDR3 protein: CASSAGPIQPQHF; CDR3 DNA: TGTGCCAGTAGTGCAGGGCCGATTCAGCCCCAGCATTTT
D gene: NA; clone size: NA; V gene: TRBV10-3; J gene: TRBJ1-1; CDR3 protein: CAISGGQVRNTEAFF; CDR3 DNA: TGTGCCATCAGTGGCGGTCAAGTCAGGAACACTGAAGCTTTCTTT
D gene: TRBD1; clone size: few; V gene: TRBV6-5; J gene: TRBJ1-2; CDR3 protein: CASGQGTNYGYTF; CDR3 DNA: TGTGCCAGCGGACAGGGGACGAACTATGGCTACACCTTC
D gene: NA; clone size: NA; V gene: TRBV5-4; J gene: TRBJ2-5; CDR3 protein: CASSGPPAPSAETQYF; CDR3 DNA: TGTGCCAGCAGCGGCCCCCCGGCCCCCAGCGCAGAGACCCAGTACTTC
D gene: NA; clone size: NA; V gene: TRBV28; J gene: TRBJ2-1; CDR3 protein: CASSLHLGYNEQFF; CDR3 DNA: TGTGCCAGCAGTCTCCACCTAGGTTACAATGAGCAGTTCTTC
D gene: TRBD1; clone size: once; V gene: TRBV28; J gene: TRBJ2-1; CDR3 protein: CASSFSGGRGYNEQFF; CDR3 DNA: TGTGCCAGCAGTTTCTCAGGCGGCAGGGGGTACAATGAGCAGTTCTTC
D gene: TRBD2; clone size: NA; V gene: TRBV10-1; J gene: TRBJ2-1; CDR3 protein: CASSEWTSGEYGNEQFF; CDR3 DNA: TGCGCCAGCAGTGAGTGGACTAGCGGAGAGTATGGGAATGAGCAGTTCTTC